This T cell receptor beta chain came from a study of CD4 T cells in relation to SARS-CoV-2 and coronaviruses. The wider study: The HLA restriction of the shared crossreactive spike epitopes was mapped.

Notes on the study in general: Samples before the pandemic and after infection were not matched within any donor.

Worth noting for this clone: Its antigen is not identified.

The germline CDR1 and CDR2 sequences are SGHNT and YYREEE (reference sequence). J lost 0 bases, V lost 3 bases, and 15 bases had no gene match. This CDR3 is built from 20 residues. Clones were sequenced by immunoSEQ multiplex PCR, and TCRdb holds only the in-frame ones, with some missing. There are 9,500 to 12,000 clones in the sample; about 81% occur only once, and about 18% lies in the top ten. The unexposed donors gave CD4+ T cells in about 2011-2019, prior to COVID-19. The cells were cultured for roughly 11 days before CD4+ T cells were isolated. Cultures received half-medium IL-2 refreshes on days 3 and 7.

Sequencing was performed on CD4+ T cells from PBMCs, cultured in vitro. The chain carries TRBV5-4 and TRBJ1-1, with 12 bases lining up with TRBD1. The receptor's source is a human donor in good health. The DNA for the CDR3 is TGTGCCAGCAGCTCATTGCCGGGACAGGGGGCTCAAGAGGTGAACACTGAAGCTTTCTTT. Residues: CASSSLPGQGAQEVNTEAFF.